This passage covers 4 T cell receptor beta chains from one sample sequenced in a study of blood T cell repertoires in COVID-19 (TCRdb year 2020). Libraries were built with the immunoSEQ multiplex PCR assay. What TCRdb holds here is the immuneACCESS table cut down to in-frame rearrangements. Part of the clones is not present; checked against another copy, under half of the missing clones reflect an unresolved V gene, and the others are unexplained. This sample comprises about 270,000 clones, approximately 89% of them detected only once. Approximately 2.7% of the sample is in the top ten clones. Material: PBMCs or T cells enriched from blood (not recorded which). All receptors come from a man in his forties who had been exposed to COVID-19.

As to this clone: The sample carries other DNA sequences with the same CDR3. The chain joins TRBV18 to TRBJ1-2; D is undetermined. The V and J ends lost 3 bases and 3 bases respectively, with 8 bases between them. The CDR3 sequence is 13 residues long. Germline CDR1 KGHSH, CDR2 LQKENI. This CDR3 is CASSPGEDYGYTF. The CDR3 DNA sequence: TGTGCCAGCTCACCTGGGGAGGACTATGGCTACACCTTC. The full variable domain, in which reference TRBV18 and TRBJ1-2 provide the parts outside the CDR3, is NAGVMQNPRHLVRRRGQEARLRCSPMKGHSHVYWYRQLPEEGLKFMVYLQKENIIDESGMPKERFSAEFPKEGPSILRIQQVVRGDSAAYFCASSPGEDYGYTFGSGTRLTVV.

The chain is built from TRBV4-2 and TRBJ2-1; 7 bases align to TRBD2. This CDR3 region has 17 residues. J gave up 0 bases and V 3 bases, and 8 bases lay outside the gene matches. Per the germline V gene, CDR1 is LGHNA and CDR2 is YNFKEQ. CDR3 amino acids: CASSQGSSGNSYNEQFF. CDR3 nucleotides: TGTGCCAGCAGCCAGGGGTCTAGCGGCAACTCCTACAATGAGCAGTTCTTC.

The chain has TRBV4-1 and TRBJ1-5; D is unclear. Germline V gene data show CDR1 as MGHRA and CDR2 as YSYEKL. CDR3 length: 14 amino acids. The V and J ends lost 1 base and 3 bases respectively, with 7 bases between them. The CDR3 nucleotides read TGCGCCAGCAGCCAAGCAGGTGCCAATCAGCCCCAGCATTTT. Amino acid sequence: CASSQAGANQPQHF.

The J gene is TRBJ2-3, the V gene TRBV10-3, with 10 bases that match TRBD2. Looked up from germline, CDR1 is ENHRY and CDR2 is SYGVKD. The CDR3 consists of 14 residues. Losses at the gene ends were 8 bases for V and 1 base for J; bases not matched to a gene: 3. CDR3 sequence (DNA): TGTGCCATCGGCGGGACTAGCGGCACAGATACGCAGTATTTT. Its protein is CAIGGTSGTDTQYF.